This record looks at one T cell receptor beta chain sequence and its context. At one end, the junction sequence differs from germline, possibly due to a read error. This entry comes from a study of cytomegalovirus exposure and HLA in healthy donors. Study background: As an earlier analysis found, around 170 million T cells yielded 100 million to 130 million unique TCR beta sequences.

Amplification used 60 Vbeta primers and 13 Jbeta primers. Clones were read by immunoSEQ multiplex PCR, and TCRdb kept only the in-frame ones, dropping some. The top ten clones hold around 0.51% of a sample with about 140,000 clones, around 90% of them seen once. The CDR3 extends over 15 amino acids. Germline V gives CDR1 SEHNR, CDR2 FQNEAQ (reference sequence). Sequences were obtained from PBMCs. J is TRBJ2-3 and V is TRBV7-9, with TRBD2 matching 9 bases. The origin of this receptor is a woman in her 40s in good health and CMV-seronegative. The CDR3 loop is CASSLAGEITDTQYF. CDR3 DNA: TGTGCCAGCAGTTTAGCGGGAGAGATTACAGATACGCAGTATTTT.